The 15 T cell receptor beta chains below were found in one sample sequenced in a study of radiotherapy plus CTLA-4 blockade in lung cancer. The repertoire was sequenced with immunoSEQ multiplex PCR; TCRdb's copy has only in-frame clones and lacks some. The table includes 86,000 or so clones, around 79% detected once. The sequenced sample was peripheral blood, obtained from a patient treated with radiotherapy plus ipilimumab. The receptors were sampled from a human donor with non-small cell lung cancer who had a partial response to radiotherapy plus ipilimumab. Some clones in this sample may be carry-over from other donors' samples.

The chain combines TRBV5-4 with TRBJ1-1, with D maybe TRBD1 (5 bases). The CDR3 consists of 15 residues. Trimming cost V 3 bases and J 0 bases, with 12 bases left between them. Germline assignment: CDR1 SGHNT and CDR2 YYREEE (reference sequence). CDR3 nucleotides: TGTGCCAGCAGCTCGGTCGACAGATTGAACACTGAAGCTTTCTTT. Protein: CASSSVDRLNTEAFF.

The chain couples TRBV2 to TRBJ2-5; D is perhaps TRBD2 (5 bases). Germline V gene sequence: CDR1 SNHLY, CDR2 FYNNEI. The V and J ends lost 4 bases and 5 bases respectively, with 14 bases between them. The CDR3 totals 14 residues. The DNA for the CDR3 is TGTGCCAGCAGTGTGAGCACCCGAGGGGAGACCCAGTACTTC. Translation: CASSVSTRGETQYF.

The genes are TRBV7-6 and TRBJ2-7; no clear D. The CDR3 has 13 amino acids. Trimming removed 0 bases from V and 6 bases from J, with 9 bases in between. Germline values: CDR1 SGHVS, CDR2 FNYEAQ. CDR3 amino acids: CASSLALVSEQYF. DNA for the CDR3: TGTGCCAGCAGCTTAGCGCTTGTGAGCGAGCAGTACTTC.

The chain links TRBV28 to TRBJ1-2, with 7 positions matching TRBD1. The CDR3 has 13 amino acids. V trimming: 3 bases; J trimming: 6 bases; junction bases outside the gene matches: 4. Per the germline V gene, CDR1 is MDHEN and CDR2 is SYDVKM. This CDR3 reads CASSFNRGDGYTF. The DNA for the CDR3 is TGTGCCAGCAGTTTTAACAGGGGCGATGGCTACACCTTC.

This clone appeared a single time. The chain is built from TRBV28 and TRBJ1-5; D is ambiguous. The germline gives CDR1 MDHEN, CDR2 SYDVKM. The V and J ends lost 3 bases and 4 bases respectively, with 13 bases between them. CDR3 length: 15 residues. CDR3 nucleotide sequence: TGTGCCAGCAGTTTGGTCTCCGGGTTTAATCAGCCCCAGCATTTT. This encodes CASSLVSGFNQPQHF.

This rearrangement joins TRBV5-1 to TRBJ2-6; D is perhaps TRBD2 (5 bases). V was trimmed by 1 base and J by 0 bases, leaving 11 bases between them. The CDR3 runs to 17 residues. Germline V gene lookup returns CDR1 SGHRS and CDR2 YFSETQ. In DNA, the CDR3 is TGCGCCAGCAGCTTGCTGCTTGGGAGCTCTGGGGCCAACGTCCTGACTTTC. Its translation: CASSLLLGSSGANVLTF. The entire variable domain, with the rest obtained from reference TRBV5-1 and TRBJ2-6, is as follows: KAGVTQTPRYLIKTRGQQVTLSCSPISGHRSVSWYQQTPGQGLQFLFEYFSETQRNKGNFPGRFSGRQFSNSRSEMNVSTLELGDSALYLCASSLLLGSSGANVLTFGAGSRLTVL.

The chain couples TRBV6-1 to TRBJ1-6, with TRBD1 as a possible D gene (5 bases). The CDR3 runs to 17 residues. Trimming left V 2 bases short and J 7 bases short, with 18 bases between. CDR1 is MNHNS, CDR2 SASEGT, per germline. CDR3 nucleotides: TGTGCCAGCAGTGAAATCGGGGGTCAAGGGGCCAATTCACCCCTCCACTTT. Amino acids: CASSEIGGQGANSPLHF.

This chain uses TRBV28 with TRBJ2-7, with 8 bases fitting TRBD1. CDR1 and CDR2 (germline): MDHEN, SYDVKM. The V segment lost 1 base and the J segment 7 bases; nucleotides outside the gene matches: 21. CDR3 length: 19 amino acids. The CDR3 loop reads CASSLFGGGQAGPLGEQYF. The CDR3 DNA follows: TGTGCCAGCAGTTTATTTGGTGGGGGACAGGCTGGACCTTTGGGGGAGCAGTACTTC.

The rearrangement joins TRBV5-6 to TRBJ2-1; 11 positions agree with TRBD2. With V trimmed by 7 bases and J by 7 bases, 10 bases remained unmatched. The CDR3 has 15 amino acids. Germline V gene lookup returns CDR1 SGHDT and CDR2 YYEEEE. The CDR3 bases are TGTGCCAGCCGCCTACTAGCGGGAGCGGGGAATGAGCAGTTCTTC. Translating it yields CASRLLAGAGNEQFF.

CDR3 in DNA: TGTGCCAGCACCCTAGGGTGGACTAGCGGGCTTAGCACAGATACGCAGTATTTT. Protein sequence: CASTLGWTSGLSTDTQYF. This chain connects TRBV28 to TRBJ2-3, with TRBD2 matching 11 bases. CDR3 length: 18 amino acids. V shed 7 bases and J 0 bases; nucleotides not matched to a gene: 12. Germline V gives CDR1 MDHEN, CDR2 SYDVKM. The entire variable domain, with the rest obtained from reference TRBV28 and TRBJ2-3, is as follows: DVKVTQSSRYLVKRTGEKVFLECVQDMDHENMFWYRQDPGLGLRLIYFSYDVKMKEKGDIPEGYSVSREKKERFSLILESASTNQTSMYLCASTLGWTSGLSTDTQYFGPGTRLTVL.

The rearrangement links TRBV14 to TRBJ2-7; 7 bases fit TRBD1. The CDR3 has 15 residues. CDR1 SGHDN and CDR2 FVKESK come from the germline V gene. The V and J ends lost 4 bases and 2 bases, in that order; junction bases with no gene match: 8. CDR3 in amino acids: CASSREPGTAYEQYF. CDR3 nucleotides: TGTGCCAGCAGCCGTGAGCCCGGGACAGCCTACGAGCAGTACTTC.

The chain uses TRBV29-1 and TRBJ1-1, with D perhaps matching TRBD1 (5 bases). Germline V CDR1 and CDR2: SQVTM, ANQGSEA. Trimming pared 4 bases from V and 3 bases from J, leaving 18 bases between. The CDR3 runs 15 residues. CDR3 nucleotides: TGCAGCGTTGGTGGGCAGGGATTTAGGTACACTGAAGCTTTCTTT. Protein sequence: CSVGGQGFRYTEAFF.

The chain joins TRBV2 to TRBJ1-2; TRBD1 matches 7 bases. J gave up 4 bases and V 6 bases, and 8 bases lay outside the gene matches. Germline loops: CDR1 SNHLY, CDR2 FYNNEI. The CDR3 sequence is 14 residues long. The CDR3 bases are TGTGCCAGCAGACGGGACAGAGACGTCTATGGCTACACCTTC. This translates into CASRRDRDVYGYTF.

The chain couples TRBV5-5 to TRBJ2-1; the match to TRBD2 covers 7 bases. The ends lost 2 bases at V and 2 bases at J; junction bases unmatched: 4. Per the germline V gene, CDR1 is SGHKS and CDR2 is YYEKEE (reference sequence). The CDR3 has 15 residues. DNA of the CDR3: TGTGCCAGCAGCTTTGGGGGGGTCCCCTACAATGAGCAGTTCTTC. It yields the protein CASSFGGVPYNEQFF. Supplemented by reference TRBV5-5 and TRBJ2-1, the full variable domain reads DAGVTQSPTHLIKTRGQQVTLRCSPISGHKSVSWYQQVLGQGPQFIFQYYEKEERGRGNFPDRFSARQFPNYSSELNVNALLLGDSALYLCASSFGGVPYNEQFFGPGTRLTVL.

The gene calls are TRBV18 and TRBJ1-2; D is perhaps TRBD1 (5 bases). CDR1 KGHSH and CDR2 LQKENI come from the germline V gene. This CDR3 is built from 16 residues. V was pared by 2 bases and J by 7 bases, with 20 bases between. The CDR3 DNA follows: TGTGCCAGCTCACCAGTCGGCGGCAGGGTGGTTGGTGGCTACACCTTC. It specifies CASSPVGGRVVGGYTF.